The 15 T cell receptor beta chains in this list originate from one sample, sequenced in a study of blood T cell repertoires in COVID-19. The protocol was immunoSEQ multiplex PCR, while the TCRdb copy is restricted to in-frame clones and leaves out a portion. The sample includes hundreds of thousands of clones, around 88% of them seen just once. Specimen: peripheral blood. The receptors were sampled from a man aged 35-49 years with acute or convalescent COVID-19.

The chain employs TRBV6-5 and TRBJ1-3; unclear D gene. V was trimmed by 2 bases and J by 2 bases, leaving 4 bases between them. CDR1 is MNHEY and CDR2 is SVGAGI in the germline V gene. The CDR3 consists of 13 residues. CDR3: CASSYGTGNTIYF. Written as DNA, the CDR3 is TGTGCCAGCAGTTACGGCACTGGAAACACCATATATTTT.

The CDR3 loop reads CASSYRGASFNEQFF. The CDR3 bases are TGCGCCAGCAGTTACAGGGGGGCCTCATTCAATGAGCAGTTCTTC. This rearrangement joins TRBV5-1 to TRBJ2-1, with 8 positions matching TRBD1. The germline gives CDR1 SGHRS, CDR2 YFSETQ. This CDR3 has 15 residues. Trimming took 5 bases from V and 6 from J; bases not matched to a gene: 10.

The genes are TRBV6-1 and TRBJ2-7; 8 nucleotides line up with TRBD1. Germline CDR1 reads MNHNS; CDR2 reads SASEGT. The CDR3 is 16 residues long. V dropped 4 bases and J dropped 2; count of bases not matched to a gene: 10. CDR3 amino acids: CASSAKRTGSPYEQYF. As DNA, the CDR3 is TGTGCCAGCAGTGCCAAACGGACAGGGAGCCCCTACGAGCAGTACTTC.

The gene calls are TRBV7-9 and TRBJ2-7, with 7 bases matching TRBD1. This CDR3 region has 16 residues. The germline V gene has CDR1 SEHNR and CDR2 FQNEAQ (reference sequence). J lost 3 bases, V lost 5 bases, and 13 bases had no gene match. CDR3 in DNA: TGTGCCAGCAGCAACCAAGGACAGGCCGGGGTCTACGAGCAGTACTTC. It yields the protein CASSNQGQAGVYEQYF. Filled out from reference TRBV7-9 and TRBJ2-7, the complete variable domain reads DTGVSQNPRHKITKRGQNVTFRCDPISEHNRLYWYRQTLGQGPEFLTYFQNEAQLEKSRLLSDRFSAERPKGSFSTLEIQRTEQGDSAMYLCASSNQGQAGVYEQYFGPGTRLTVT.

The chain links TRBV6-5 to TRBJ2-7; D is possibly TRBD2 (5 bases). The CDR3 has 14 residues. From germline, CDR1 is MNHEY and CDR2 SVGAGI. Trimming took 6 bases from V and 0 from J, leaving 12 bases between them. CDR3 bases: TGTGCCAGCAGCACCAAAGGGAGCTCCTACGAGCAGTACTTC. Translated: CASSTKGSSYEQYF.

V and J are TRBV7-9 and TRBJ2-3; D may be TRBD2 (6 bases). Germline CDR1 SEHNR, CDR2 FQNEAQ (reference sequence). Trimming removed 5 bases at V and 3 bases at J, with 12 bases between. The CDR3 has 14 amino acids. CDR3 region: CASSPRDLTDTQYF. The CDR3 bases are TGTGCCAGCAGCCCCCGGGACTTAACAGATACGCAGTATTTT.

The CDR3 DNA is TGCGCCAGCAGCGTGACAGGGGGCGCGCACTATGGCTACACCTTC. This encodes CASSVTGGAHYGYTF. The V and J genes are TRBV5-1 and TRBJ1-2; 10 nucleotides agree with TRBD1. V lost 4 bases to trimming and J lost 3 bases; unmatched junction nucleotides: 6. The CDR3 consists of 15 residues. Germline assignment: CDR1 SGHRS and CDR2 YFSETQ.

The gene calls are TRBV6-5 and TRBJ1-1; the D is unclear. The V end was cut by 5 bases, the J end by 1 base, with 14 bases between. CDR1 and CDR2 (germline): MNHEY, SVGAGI. The CDR3 covers 15 residues. This CDR3 reads CASSHRATGNTEAFF. CDR3 sequence (DNA): TGTGCCAGCAGTCATAGAGCCACTGGGAACACTGAAGCTTTCTTT.

This chain connects TRBV6-5 to TRBJ1-2; D uncertain. Per the germline V gene, CDR1 is MNHEY and CDR2 is SVGAGI. The CDR3 spans 13 residues. Trimming stripped 5 bases from V and 2 bases from J, with 9 bases between. CDR3 DNA sequence: TGTGCCAGCAGTAACAGTGCAAACTATGGCTACACCTTC. Amino acid sequence: CASSNSANYGYTF.

J is TRBJ1-1 and V is TRBV5-6, with a possible D match to TRBD1 (6 bases). The V gene's germline CDR1 is SGHDT and CDR2 YYEEEE. The CDR3 length is 16 residues. Trimming took off 2 bases at V and 6 bases at J, with 20 bases between the two ends. The CDR3 protein is CASSFGLTGTLPEAFF. In DNA form, the CDR3 reads TGTGCCAGCAGCTTCGGGTTGACAGGCACCCTCCCTGAAGCTTTCTTT.

The rearrangement links TRBV5-1 to TRBJ2-2; 8 nucleotides agree with TRBD1. V lost 2 bases and J lost 6; bases outside the gene matches: 6. CDR1 SGHRS and CDR2 YFSETQ come from the germline V gene. This CDR3 has 15 residues. CDR3 nucleotide sequence: TGCGCCAGCAGCTTAAGTCAGGGGGCGCCCGGGGAGCTGTTTTTT. Translation: CASSLSQGAPGELFF.

The chain is built from TRBV11-2 and TRBJ2-7, with 8 positions matching TRBD2. J lost 3 bases, V lost 2 bases, and 6 bases had no gene match. Per the germline V gene, CDR1 is SGHAT and CDR2 is FQNNGV. This CDR3 comprises 15 residues. In DNA form, the CDR3 reads TGTGCCAGCAGCTTACGGGAGGGGCCCCTCTACGAGCAGTACTTC. Translating gives CASSLREGPLYEQYF.

The chain links TRBV7-9 to TRBJ2-1; D is perhaps TRBD2 (6 bases). This CDR3 region has 13 residues. V was clipped by 3 bases and J by 5 bases, with 8 bases between them. Germline assignment: CDR1 SEHNR and CDR2 FQNEAQ (reference sequence). The CDR3 spells CASSLGLHNEQFF. CDR3 DNA: TGTGCCAGCAGCTTGGGACTTCACAATGAGCAGTTCTTC.

The chain links TRBV10-2 to TRBJ1-1; weak D call: TRBD1 (6 bases). The CDR3 runs 14 residues. The germline CDR1 and CDR2 sequences are WSHSY and SAAADI. V shed 5 bases and J shed 2 bases, with 12 bases lying between them. As DNA, the CDR3 is TGCGCCAGCAGTAGTACAGGGCTAAACACTGAAGCTTTCTTT. Encoded protein: CASSSTGLNTEAFF.

This clone was seen only a few times. J is TRBJ1-1 and V is TRBV11-1, with D unresolved. CDR1 is SGHAT, CDR2 FQDESV, per germline (reference sequence). V was cut by 3 bases and J by 7 bases, with 6 bases left in between. The CDR3 is made up of 11 amino acids. The DNA of the CDR3 is TGTGCCAGCAGCTTGGCGGGTGAAGCTTTCTTT. This codes for CASSLAGEAFF.